This TCR beta chain was identified in a study of T cells in Graves' hyperthyroidism and ophthalmopathy. Turning to the study itself: Once the initial diagnosis was made, peripheral blood was obtained before any treatment. General observations from the study: Most clonotypes that expanded in the thyroid above 0.001 also showed up in blood. A model built on 13 V-J features separated ophthalmopathy from stable hyperthyroidism.

The germline V gene encodes CDR1 DFQATT and CDR2 SNEGSKA (reference sequence). This CDR3 comprises 14 residues. V was pared by 3 bases and J by 4 bases, with 10 bases between. As concerns this clonotype: Its specificity is unknown.

Amplification of TCR beta CDR3 regions used RNA as the template. First-round RT-PCR targeting the TCR CDR3 was performed with the HTBI primer set. TCRdb reprocessed the multiplex PCR reads with MiXCR, giving one entry per CDR3 protein. The sample contains some 500,000 distinct CDR3 sequences, 15% to 20% of which appear only once. This receptor was obtained from a woman aged 30 to 39 with Graves' ophthalmopathy. The J gene is TRBJ2-6, the V gene TRBV20-1; D not resolved. Material for sequencing was blood. CDR3 loop: CSASSASGANVLTF. For the CDR3, the DNA is TGCAGTGCTAGTTCAGCTTCCGGGGCCAACGTCCTGACTTTC.